This T cell receptor beta chain originates from a study of cytotoxic CD8 clonotypes in ibrutinib-treated CLL. The CDR3 is 15 residues long. Germline V lookup: CDR1 SNHLY, CDR2 FYNNEI. V dropped 4 bases and J dropped 0 bases, with 11 bases sitting between them. This clone was counted a single time. Measured with immunoSEQ multiplex PCR; TCRdb has only the in-frame clones, and not every one. Among over 120,000 clones, around three quarters were seen once, and the ten largest hold 9.5% to 15%. The chain uses TRBV2 and TRBJ2-3; perhaps TRBD2 as D (5 bases). The sequencing here drew on PBMCs, taken after 12 months of ibrutinib treatment. The receptor was derived from a human donor with chronic lymphocytic leukemia. CDR3 in amino acids: CASSGRTDSTDTQYF. For the CDR3, the DNA is TGTGCCAGCAGTGGAAGGACTGATAGCACAGATACGCAGTATTTT.